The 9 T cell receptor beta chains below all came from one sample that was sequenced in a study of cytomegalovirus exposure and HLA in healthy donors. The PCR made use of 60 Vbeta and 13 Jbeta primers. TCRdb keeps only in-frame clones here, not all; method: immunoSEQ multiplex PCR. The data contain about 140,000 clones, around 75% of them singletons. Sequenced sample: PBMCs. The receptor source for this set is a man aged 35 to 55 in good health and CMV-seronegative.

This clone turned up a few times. The CDR3, as DNA: TGTGCCAGCAGTTTATCACAGGGGGCAAGGGATACGCAGTATTTT. As protein: CASSLSQGARDTQYF. The J gene is TRBJ2-3, the V gene TRBV28, with TRBD1 identical over 9 bases. The germline CDR1 and CDR2 sequences are MDHEN and SYDVKM. The V gene end was trimmed by 1 base and the J gene end by 6 bases; junction bases not matched to a gene: 5. This CDR3 contains 15 residues.

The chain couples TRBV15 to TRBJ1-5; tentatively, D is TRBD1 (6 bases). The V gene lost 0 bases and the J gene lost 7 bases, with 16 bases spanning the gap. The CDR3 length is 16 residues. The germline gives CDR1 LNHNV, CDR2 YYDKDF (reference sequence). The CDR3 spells CATSRDVSGGGQPQHF. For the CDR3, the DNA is TGTGCCACCAGCAGAGATGTTTCGGGGGGCGGACAGCCCCAGCATTTT.

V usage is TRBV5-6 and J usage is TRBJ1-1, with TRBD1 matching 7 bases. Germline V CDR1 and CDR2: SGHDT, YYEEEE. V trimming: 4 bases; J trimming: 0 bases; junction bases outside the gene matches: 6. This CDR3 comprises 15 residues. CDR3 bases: TGTGCCAGCAGCCGCCCCGGGACAGTGAACACTGAAGCTTTCTTT. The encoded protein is CASSRPGTVNTEAFF.

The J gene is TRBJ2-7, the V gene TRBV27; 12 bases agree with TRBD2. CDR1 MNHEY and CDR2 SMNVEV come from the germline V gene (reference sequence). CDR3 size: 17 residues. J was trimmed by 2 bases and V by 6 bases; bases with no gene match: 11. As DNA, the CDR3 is TGTGCCAGCAGCATTCGGACTAGCGGGGCAGAAGCCTACGAGCAGTACTTC. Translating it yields CASSIRTSGAEAYEQYF.

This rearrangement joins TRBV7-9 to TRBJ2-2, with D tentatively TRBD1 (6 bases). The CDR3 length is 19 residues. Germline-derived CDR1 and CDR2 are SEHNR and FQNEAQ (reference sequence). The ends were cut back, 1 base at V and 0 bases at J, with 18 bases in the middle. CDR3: CASSLVGGRDLTNTGELFF. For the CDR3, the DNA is TGTGCCAGCAGCTTAGTAGGGGGAAGGGATCTTACGAACACCGGGGAGCTGTTTTTT.

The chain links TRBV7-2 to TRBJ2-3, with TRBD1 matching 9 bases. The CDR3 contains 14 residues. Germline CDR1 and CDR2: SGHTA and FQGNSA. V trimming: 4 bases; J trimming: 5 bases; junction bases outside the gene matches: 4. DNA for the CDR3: TGTGCCAGCAGCTCACAGGGGGCGGGAGATACGCAGTATTTT. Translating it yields CASSSQGAGDTQYF. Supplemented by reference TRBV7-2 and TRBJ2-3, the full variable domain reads GAGVSQSPSNKVTEKGKDVELRCDPISGHTALYWYRQSLGQGLEFLIYFQGNSAPDKSGLPSDRFSAERTGGSVSTLTIQRTQQEDSAVYLCASSSQGAGDTQYFGPGTRLTVL.

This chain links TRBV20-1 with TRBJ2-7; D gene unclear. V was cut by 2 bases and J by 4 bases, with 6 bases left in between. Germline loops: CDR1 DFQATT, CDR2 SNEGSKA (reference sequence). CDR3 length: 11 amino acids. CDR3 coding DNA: TGCAGTGCTAGAATCGGTTACGAGCAGTACTTC. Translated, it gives CSARIGYEQYF.

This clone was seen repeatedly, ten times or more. The CDR3 DNA reads as TGTGCCAGCAGCTTATCCCGTTCCACAGATACGCAGTATTTT. This codes for CASSLSRSTDTQYF. The rearrangement links TRBV7-9 to TRBJ2-3; D remains ambiguous. The germline V and J ends were trimmed by 2 bases and 2 bases, with 8 bases remaining between them. There are 14 residues in the CDR3. The V gene's germline CDR1 is SEHNR and CDR2 FQNEAQ (reference sequence).

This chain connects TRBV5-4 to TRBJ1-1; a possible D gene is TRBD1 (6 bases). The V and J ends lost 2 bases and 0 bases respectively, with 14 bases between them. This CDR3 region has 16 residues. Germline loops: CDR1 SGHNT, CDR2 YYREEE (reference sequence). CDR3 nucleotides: TGTGCCAGCAGCTTTTTGAACAGGGCCCTGAACACTGAAGCTTTCTTT. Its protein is CASSFLNRALNTEAFF.